This T cell receptor beta chain was profiled in a study of CD8 T cells in Susac syndrome. Whole-study results and caveats: Individuals included in the TCR sequencing and HLA analysis were acknowledged by the study to be relatively few in number. Clonal CD8+ expansion in Susac was highest in TEMRA cells and active patients.

This CDR3 has 16 residues. Germline V gives CDR1 MNHEY, CDR2 SVGAGI. V trimming: 2 bases; J trimming: 2 bases; junction bases outside the gene matches: 7. A remark on this clonotype: Its antigen is as yet unknown.

Reverse transcription of roughly 0.5 to 1 ug RNA used random hexamers. immunoSEQ multiplex PCR amplified TCR beta CDR3 across 54 Vbeta, 13 Jbeta. TCRdb re-analysed the immunoSEQ multiplex PCR reads in MiXCR, keeping a single row per CDR3 protein. The sample lists about 53,000 distinct CDR3 sequences, 85% to 95% occurring once. While CD8+ and CD4+ T cells were isolated negatively, TEMRA cells were enriched by FACS. Specimen: CD8+ T cells from PBMCs. This chain joins TRBV6-5 and TRBJ2-3, with 7 bases fitting TRBD2. The sequence was obtained from a human donor with Susac syndrome. The CDR3 sequence: CASSYGTTRITDTQYF. The CDR3, as DNA: TGTGCCAGCAGTTACGGGACTACCCGAATCACAGATACGCAGTATTTT.